This passage covers 11 T cell receptor beta chains from one sample sequenced in a study of blood T cell repertoires in COVID-19. Produced via immunoSEQ multiplex PCR; TCRdb's table is partial and in-frame only. Of 400,000 or so clones listed, around 89% are singletons. Sequenced: PBMCs or T cells enriched from blood (not recorded which). These receptor sequences come from a man aged 25 to 45 who had recovered from COVID-19.

The DNA for the CDR3 is TGTGCCAGCAGCGTCACCTCCATAGGGGCAGCTAACTATGGCTACACCTTC. This encodes CASSVTSIGAANYGYTF. This sequence joins TRBV7-9 and TRBJ1-2; possible D gene TRBD1, 5 bases. V lost 5 bases to trimming and J lost 0 bases, with 19 bases between them. CDR1 and CDR2 from the germline V gene are SEHNR and FQNEAQ (reference sequence). This CDR3 comprises 17 residues. The full variable domain, in which reference TRBV7-9 and TRBJ1-2 provide the parts outside the CDR3, is DTGVSQNPRHKITKRGQNVTFRCDPISEHNRLYWYRQTLGQGPEFLTYFQNEAQLEKSRLLSDRFSAERPKGSFSTLEIQRTEQGDSAMYLCASSVTSIGAANYGYTFGSGTRLTVV.

The V gene is TRBV11-2, the J gene TRBJ2-7; 7 bases are a match to TRBD1. This CDR3 comprises 12 residues. CDR1 is SGHAT, CDR2 FQNNGV, per germline. V shed 5 bases, J shed 3 bases, and the junction held 1 base outside the gene matches. In DNA, the CDR3 is TGTGCCAGCAGCCAGGGGGTCTACGAGCAGTACTTC. As protein: CASSQGVYEQYF.

V usage is TRBV11-2 and J usage is TRBJ2-2, with unresolved D. Germline CDR1 SGHAT, CDR2 FQNNGV. The CDR3 extends over 13 amino acids. V lost 5 bases to trimming and J lost 4 bases, with 8 bases between them. The CDR3 region has the DNA TGTGCCAGCAGCCCACGAGCCACCGGGGAGCTGTTTTTT. The encoded protein is CASSPRATGELFF. The complete variable domain, with remaining parts taken from reference TRBV11-2 and TRBJ2-2, reads EAGVAQSPRYKIIEKRQSVAFWCNPISGHATLYWYQQILGQGPKLLIQFQNNGVVDDSQLPKDRFSAERLKGVDSTLKIQPAKLEDSAVYLCASSPRATGELFFGEGSRLTVL.

The chain recombines TRBV18 with TRBJ2-7, with 7 bases aligning to TRBD1. The CDR3 runs to 14 residues. Germline V lookup: CDR1 KGHSH, CDR2 LQKENI. V shed 4 bases, J shed 2 bases, and the junction held 5 bases outside the gene matches. CDR3 protein: CASSRQGNPYEQYF. CDR3 bases: TGTGCCAGCTCACGACAGGGAAACCCCTACGAGCAGTACTTC.

The chain links TRBV6-5 to TRBJ1-3; D gene uncertain. The CDR3 has 13 amino acids. V was pared by 6 bases and J by 7 bases, with 13 bases between. CDR1 and CDR2 (germline): MNHEY, SVGAGI. The CDR3 protein is CASRPDPGNTIYF. Written as DNA, the CDR3 is TGTGCCAGCAGACCCGACCCGGGGAACACCATATATTTT.

The chain links TRBV28 to TRBJ1-5, with 11 bases fitting TRBD1. CDR1 MDHEN and CDR2 SYDVKM come from the germline V gene. CDR3 size: 15 residues. The trim removed 5 bases at V and 4 bases at J, leaving 4 bases unmatched. The CDR3 protein is CASSEGDRGNQPQHF. CDR3 nucleotide sequence: TGTGCCAGCAGTGAGGGGGACAGGGGGAATCAGCCCCAGCATTTT.

The chain has TRBV12-3 or TRBV12-4 and TRBJ1-1; D gene uncertain. The length of the CDR3 is 13 residues. V lost 0 bases to trimming and J lost 8 bases, with 10 bases between them. The CDR3 region has the DNA TGTGCCAGCAGTTTAGCCGACGGGGTAGAAGCTTTCTTT. Its protein is CASSLADGVEAFF.

The chain is built from TRBV21-1 and TRBJ1-5. TRBV21-1 is described as a pseudogene. This CDR3 spans 17 amino acids. The CDR3 sequence is CASSKKAPDGVNQPQHF. The CDR3 region has the DNA TGTGCCAGCAGCAAAAAAGCCCCTGACGGAGTCAATCAGCCCCAGCATTTT.

V and J are TRBV30 and TRBJ2-3; 9 bases line up with TRBD2. V lost 4 bases and J lost 4; bases outside the gene matches: 3. The CDR3 spans 13 residues. Germline CDR1 and CDR2: GTSNPN and SVGIG (reference sequence). CDR3 in DNA: TGTGCCTGGACTAGCGGGATAGCAGATACGCAGTATTTT. Protein product: CAWTSGIADTQYF.

This chain links TRBV5-1 with TRBJ1-3, with TRBD1 matching over 7 bases. After removal of 0 bases from V and 1 base from J, the junction contained 1 base not matched to a gene. The CDR3 contains 15 residues. Germline loops: CDR1 SGHRS, CDR2 YFSETQ. Written as DNA, the CDR3 is TGCGCCAGCAGCTTGGCGGGACAGTCTGGAAACACCATATATTTT. It specifies CASSLAGQSGNTIYF.

The V call is TRBV6-1, the J call TRBJ1-5; 7 nucleotides match TRBD1. J gave up 3 bases and V 3 bases, and 2 bases lay outside the gene matches. Germline CDR1 MNHNS, CDR2 SASEGT. This CDR3 spans 14 amino acids. In DNA form, the CDR3 reads TGTGCCAGCAGTGAGACAGGGTACAATCAGCCCCAGCATTTT. Translating it yields CASSETGYNQPQHF.